The T cell receptor (beta chain) described here comes from a study of regulatory T cells in long-lasting Graves disease. Deletions cut 5 bases from V and 1 base from J, with 10 bases between. The CDR3 length is 14 residues. The germline gives CDR1 MNHEY, CDR2 SVGEGT. Time point reported: persistent/refractory GD, antithyroid drugs over 5 years with positive TRAb. TCR sequences were obtained from RNA taken from PBMCs. Graves' disease diagnosis followed American Thyroid Association guidelines. Library construction for TCR beta used iRepertoire HTBI primers and Arm-PCR of CDR3 regions. Each CDR3 protein is one row after TCRdb ran MiXCR on the multiplex PCR reads. The table lists roughly 400,000 distinct CDR3 sequences, over 20% of them singletons.

The chain joins TRBV6-2 or TRBV6-3 to TRBJ2-3; D unresolved. The receptor was isolated from a female donor with Graves disease. Sequenced material: peripheral blood mononuclear cells (PBMCs), taken when the disease was refractory, from a patient treated with antithyroid drugs. CDR3 in DNA: TGTGCCAGCAGTACGCCTCAGGGCACAGATACGCAGTATTTT. As protein: CASSTPQGTDTQYF.